This entry lists 30 T cell receptor beta chains sequenced from one sample in a study of cytomegalovirus exposure and HLA in healthy donors. Amplification used 60 Vbeta primers and 13 Jbeta primers. Profiling relied on immunoSEQ multiplex PCR, and the TCRdb table lists in-frame clones only, not all of them. The sample yields more than 85,000 clones, over 60% seen once. Sequenced material: PBMCs. The receptor source for this set is a female donor in good health and CMV-seronegative.

V gene TRBV6-6 combines with J gene TRBJ1-1, with a weak D call TRBD1 (5 bases). Germline V gene data show CDR1 as MNHNY and CDR2 as SVGAGI (reference sequence). Deletions cut 7 bases from V and 4 bases from J, with 13 bases between. There are 13 residues in the CDR3. As DNA, the CDR3 is TGTGCCAGCATACCTCAGGGTGGCACTGAAGCTTTCTTT. Encoded protein: CASIPQGGTEAFF.

This rearrangement joins TRBV30 to TRBJ2-5; 12 positions match TRBD2. This CDR3 has 15 amino acids. Per the germline V gene, CDR1 is GTSNPN and CDR2 is SVGIG (reference sequence). The ends lost 4 bases at V and 2 bases at J; junction bases unmatched: 5. The CDR3 DNA reads TGTGCCTGGACTAGCGGGGGGGCCCATCAAGAGACCCAGTACTTC. This encodes CAWTSGGAHQETQYF.

The rearrangement joins TRBV5-1 to TRBJ2-2; D not certain. The CDR3 contains 14 residues. Germline assignment: CDR1 SGHRS and CDR2 YFSETQ. Trimming took off 1 base at V and 6 bases at J, with 10 bases between the two ends. CDR3 sequence (DNA): TGCGCCAGCAGCTTGTATGAGTACTCCGGGGAGCTGTTTTTT. Amino acids: CASSLYEYSGELFF.

This clone was detected once. V usage is TRBV5-8 and J usage is TRBJ2-2, with 8 bases aligning to TRBD2. The V gene end was trimmed by 2 bases and the J gene end by 4 bases; junction bases not matched to a gene: 7. The CDR3 is made up of 16 amino acids. Germline CDR1 is SGHTS and CDR2 is YDEGEE. The CDR3 nucleotides read TGTGCCAGCAGCTTCGGGAGGGGGGCGGCCACCGGGGAGCTGTTTTTT. It specifies CASSFGRGAATGELFF. Variable domain in full (rest from reference TRBV5-8 and TRBJ2-2): EAGVTQSPTHLIKTRGQQATLRCSPISGHTSVYWYQQALGLGLQFLLWYDEGEERNRGNFPPRFSGRQFPNYSSELNVNALELEDSALYLCASSFGRGAATGELFFGEGSRLTVL.

The chain joins TRBV28 to TRBJ2-3; the match to TRBD2 covers 11 bases. V lost 1 base and J lost 4; bases outside the gene matches: 4. The CDR3 is 16 residues long. From germline, CDR1 is MDHEN and CDR2 SYDVKM. This CDR3 reads CASSLLLAGGADTQYF. CDR3 DNA sequence: TGTGCCAGCAGTTTATTGCTAGCGGGAGGCGCAGATACGCAGTATTTT. The variable domain in full, with the rest retrieved from reference TRBV28 and TRBJ2-3, is DVKVTQSSRYLVKRTGEKVFLECVQDMDHENMFWYRQDPGLGLRLIYFSYDVKMKEKGDIPEGYSVSREKKERFSLILESASTNQTSMYLCASSLLLAGGADTQYFGPGTRLTVL.

CDR3 residues: CASSPVAGATGELFF. CDR3 in DNA: TGTGCCAGCAGCCCAGTAGCGGGGGCTACCGGGGAGCTGTTTTTT. This chain links TRBV7-6 with TRBJ2-2; TRBD2 aligns across 9 bases. Germline V gene sequence: CDR1 SGHVS, CDR2 FNYEAQ. The CDR3 length is 15 residues. V was clipped by 5 bases and J by 5 bases; unmatched bases: 6.

This chain joins TRBV9 and TRBJ2-2; the match to TRBD2 covers 10 bases. The CDR3 spans 15 residues. Trimming at V came to 2 bases and at J to 5 bases, leaving 3 bases not matched to a gene. The germline V gene encodes CDR1 SGDLS and CDR2 YYNGEE. Written as DNA, the CDR3 is TGTGCCAGCAGCGTTCTAGCGGGAGTAACCGGGGAGCTGTTTTTT. The encoded protein is CASSVLAGVTGELFF.

The chain links TRBV28 to TRBJ1-5; maybe TRBD1 (5 bases). This CDR3 contains 14 residues. Per the germline V gene, CDR1 is MDHEN and CDR2 is SYDVKM. The ends were cut back, 7 bases at V and 4 bases at J, with 14 bases in the middle. The CDR3 region is CASTLGGGNQPQHF. The CDR3 region has the DNA TGTGCCAGCACCTTAGGCGGGGGTAATCAGCCCCAGCATTTT. The full variable domain, its missing parts supplied by reference TRBV28 and TRBJ1-5, is DVKVTQSSRYLVKRTGEKVFLECVQDMDHENMFWYRQDPGLGLRLIYFSYDVKMKEKGDIPEGYSVSREKKERFSLILESASTNQTSMYLCASTLGGGNQPQHFGDGTRLSIL.

This clone was seen more than once but under ten times. The chain recombines TRBV11-3 with TRBJ2-3; the match to TRBD1 covers 8 bases. The ends lost 1 base at V and 2 bases at J; junction bases unmatched: 11. Looked up from germline, CDR1 is SGHNT and CDR2 is YENEEA. CDR3 length: 18 residues. CDR3 nucleotide sequence: TGTGCCAGCAGCTTAGGGACATCGCAGGGGGCGACCACAGATACGCAGTATTTT. It translates to CASSLGTSQGATTDTQYF.

J is TRBJ1-1 and V is TRBV7-9; 10 nucleotides match TRBD1. Germline V gene data show CDR1 as SEHNR and CDR2 as FQNEAQ (reference sequence). Trimming removed 5 bases from V and 5 bases from J; junction bases left unmatched: 8. The CDR3 is made up of 15 amino acids. The CDR3 spells CASSVNRDRGTEAFF. The CDR3 DNA reads TGTGCCAGCAGCGTTAACCGGGACAGGGGAACTGAAGCTTTCTTT.

The chain carries TRBV14 and TRBJ2-5; TRBD2 aligns across 11 bases. The CDR3 runs to 16 residues. Germline CDR1 and CDR2: SGHDN and FVKESK. The ends lost 5 bases at V and 1 base at J; junction bases unmatched: 6. Here the CDR3 DNA reads TGTGCCAGCAGCTCGCTAGCGGGAGGCACCCAAGAGACCCAGTACTTC. Translated: CASSSLAGGTQETQYF.

Turning to this clone: The junction does not match germline at one end; this may be a read error. The J gene is TRBJ2-3, the V gene TRBV7-7; 7 positions match TRBD2. The length of the CDR3 is 12 residues. Looked up from germline, CDR1 is SSHAT and CDR2 is FNYEAQ (reference sequence). The chain's CDR3 is CASSPSGGTQYF. The CDR3 nucleotides are TGTGCTAGCAGCCCCTCGGGGGGTACGCAGTATTTT.

The genes are TRBV7-9 and TRBJ1-3; D might be TRBD1 (5 bases). This CDR3 has 14 amino acids. Germline assignment: CDR1 SEHNR and CDR2 FQNEAQ (reference sequence). The V end lost 5 bases, the J end lost 1 base, and 9 bases lay between the germline ends. The CDR3 here is CASSPDISGNTIYF. The DNA of the CDR3 is TGTGCCAGCAGCCCGGACATTTCTGGAAACACCATATATTTT.

This clone was seen a handful of times. V and J are TRBV30 and TRBJ1-3; TRBD1 aligns across 7 bases. The CDR3 is 16 amino acids. V shed 3 bases and J 3 bases; nucleotides not matched to a gene: 11. Per the germline V gene, CDR1 is GTSNPN and CDR2 is SVGIG (reference sequence). In nucleotides, the CDR3 is TGTGCCTGGAGGTCAATAAAGGGGGCTGGTGGAAACACCATATATTTT. Protein sequence: CAWRSIKGAGGNTIYF.

The CDR3 sequence: CASSQEEGWEQFF. Written as DNA, the CDR3 is TGTGCCAGCAGCCAAGAAGAGGGATGGGAGCAGTTCTTC. The chain recombines TRBV4-2 with TRBJ2-1; D perhaps matches TRBD2 (5 bases). In germline, CDR1 is LGHNA, CDR2 YNFKEQ. This CDR3 contains 13 residues. Trimming removed 0 bases from V and 10 bases from J, with 10 bases in between.

This rearrangement joins TRBV7-9 to TRBJ2-5; weak D call: TRBD1 (5 bases). CDR1 is SEHNR, CDR2 FQNEAQ, per germline (reference sequence). The length of the CDR3 is 15 residues. Trimming left V 3 bases short and J 0 bases short, with 11 bases between. CDR3 sequence reads: CASSLDTIYQETQYF. CDR3 coding DNA: TGTGCCAGCAGCTTGGACACCATCTACCAAGAGACCCAGTACTTC.

This chain uses TRBV7-3 with TRBJ2-3; D is perhaps TRBD2 (5 bases). Trimming pared 1 base from V and 2 bases from J, leaving 10 bases between. Germline V gene data show CDR1 as SGHTA and CDR2 as FQGTGA. The CDR3 spans 15 residues. As DNA, the CDR3 is TGTGCCAGCAGCTTAATTGGGAGTGACACAGATACGCAGTATTTT. Translated, it gives CASSLIGSDTDTQYF.

The genes are TRBV4-3 and TRBJ2-5; unclear D gene. The V end lost 0 bases, the J end lost 2 bases, and 10 bases lay between the germline ends. The CDR3 contains 15 residues. Germline CDR1 is LGHNA and CDR2 is YSLEER. CDR3 amino acids: CASSQDIGLQETQYF. The CDR3 coding sequence is TGCGCCAGCAGCCAAGATATTGGTCTACAAGAGACCCAGTACTTC.

The rearrangement joins TRBV18 to TRBJ1-1; TRBD1 matches at 7 bases. The CDR3 is made up of 15 amino acids. From germline, CDR1 is KGHSH and CDR2 LQKENI. The V segment lost 3 bases and the J segment 4 bases; nucleotides outside the gene matches: 8. In DNA form, the CDR3 reads TGTGCCAGCTCACCCCCCGCAGGGGGTGGCACTGAAGCTTTCTTT. Translating gives CASSPPAGGGTEAFF.

This sequence joins TRBV7-2 and TRBJ1-5; D remains unclear. The ends were cut back, 6 bases at V and 10 bases at J, with 13 bases in the middle. The germline gives CDR1 SGHTA, CDR2 FQGNSA. This CDR3 spans 12 amino acids. For the CDR3, the DNA is TGTGCCAGCAGTACATTAAACCAACCCCAGCATTTT. Translated, it gives CASSTLNQPQHF. The full variable domain, with the rest looked up from reference TRBV7-2 and TRBJ1-5, is GAGVSQSPSNKVTEKGKDVELRCDPISGHTALYWYRQSLGQGLEFLIYFQGNSAPDKSGLPSDRFSAERTGGSVSTLTIQRTQQEDSAVYLCASSTLNQPQHFGDGTRLSIL.

This clone has just one count. The chain is built from TRBV18 and TRBJ1-5; 7 bases map to TRBD1. Germline V gene sequence: CDR1 KGHSH, CDR2 LQKENI. J was trimmed by 0 bases and V by 1 base; bases with no gene match: 6. The CDR3 is made up of 17 amino acids. The CDR3 here is CASSPLGQANSNQPQHF. The CDR3 nucleotides are TGTGCCAGCTCACCACTCGGACAGGCTAATAGCAATCAGCCCCAGCATTTT.

This sequence joins TRBV7-6 and TRBJ2-5; D possibly corresponds to TRBD2 (7 bases). The V gene lost 0 bases and the J gene lost 7 bases, with 18 bases spanning the gap. The CDR3 totals 16 residues. Germline lookup yields CDR1 SGHVS and CDR2 FNYEAQ. CDR3 sequence (DNA): TGTGCCAGCAGCTTAGCGGGGGGGCTGACGCAGGGGACCCAGTACTTC. Its protein is CASSLAGGLTQGTQYF.

The V call is TRBV9, the J call TRBJ2-2; D may be TRBD1 (6 bases). CDR1 is SGDLS, CDR2 YYNGEE, per germline. Trimming removed 0 bases at V and 5 bases at J, with 17 bases between. The CDR3 totals 17 residues. The CDR3 protein is CASSVEGGPRRTGELFF. CDR3 DNA: TGTGCCAGCAGCGTAGAAGGGGGTCCGAGGAGGACCGGGGAGCTGTTTTTT.

The chain has TRBV6-1 and TRBJ1-5; D unresolved. The V gene's germline CDR1 is MNHNS and CDR2 SASEGT. This CDR3 has 14 amino acids. V was clipped by 2 bases and J by 3 bases, with 8 bases between them. CDR3 nucleotide sequence: TGTGCCAGCAGTGAAATGCCAGACAATCAGCCCCAGCATTTT. Translation gives CASSEMPDNQPQHF.

The V gene is TRBV4-1, the J gene TRBJ2-6; maybe TRBD1 (5 bases). V lost 0 bases and J 1 base, leaving 7 bases between the germline ends. The CDR3 is made up of 16 amino acids. The germline V gene encodes CDR1 MGHRA and CDR2 YSYEKL. The DNA for the CDR3 is TGCGCCAGCAGCCAAGAAGGGGCTTCTGGGGCCAACGTCCTGACTTTC. It yields the protein CASSQEGASGANVLTF.

The genes are TRBV6-4 and TRBJ1-6; TRBD1 agrees at 7 bases. The CDR3 length is 14 residues. J was trimmed by 7 bases and V by 4 bases; bases with no gene match: 4. Germline CDR1 reads MRHNA; CDR2 reads SNTAGT. The CDR3 loop is CASSAQGDNSPLHF. For the CDR3, the DNA is TGTGCCAGCAGTGCCCAGGGGGACAATTCACCCCTCCACTTT.

The chain recombines TRBV7-2 with TRBJ1-1; a weak D match, TRBD1 (5 bases). The CDR3 covers 17 residues. Germline-derived CDR1 and CDR2 are SGHTA and FQGNSA. V was pared by 7 bases and J by 2 bases, with 23 bases between. This CDR3 reads CASNYPLTRGINTEAFF. In nucleotides, the CDR3 is TGTGCCAGCAATTATCCACTTACCCGGGGGATAAACACTGAAGCTTTCTTT.

The chain has TRBV10-3 and TRBJ1-6; possible D gene TRBD1, 5 bases. The CDR3 contains 17 residues. The V end lost 3 bases, the J end lost 5 bases, and 17 bases lay between the germline ends. Germline V gives CDR1 ENHRY, CDR2 SYGVKD. CDR3 DNA sequence: TGTGCCATCAGTGATCCAGGGCGAGGAGCCAATAATTCACCCCTCCACTTT. It specifies CAISDPGRGANNSPLHF.

The genes are TRBV29-1 and TRBJ1-5, with TRBD1 identical over 7 bases. The CDR3 loop spans 14 amino acids. CDR1 is SQVTM and CDR2 is ANQGSEA in the germline V gene. V dropped 6 bases and J dropped 4; count of bases not matched to a gene: 9. In DNA, the CDR3 is TGCAGCGTCAGAACAGGGGCGAGGAATCAGCCCCAGCATTTT. It yields the protein CSVRTGARNQPQHF.

As regards this clone: At one of its ends the junction is not consistent with the germline gene, which may arise from a read error. The V call is TRBV20-1, the J call TRBJ2-3, with D uncertain. Germline CDR1 reads DFQATT; CDR2 reads SNEGSKA (reference sequence). The CDR3 covers 11 residues. The CDR3 here is CSARGAYTQYF. The CDR3 region has the DNA TGCAGTGCCAGAGGCGCGTATACGCAGTATTTT.